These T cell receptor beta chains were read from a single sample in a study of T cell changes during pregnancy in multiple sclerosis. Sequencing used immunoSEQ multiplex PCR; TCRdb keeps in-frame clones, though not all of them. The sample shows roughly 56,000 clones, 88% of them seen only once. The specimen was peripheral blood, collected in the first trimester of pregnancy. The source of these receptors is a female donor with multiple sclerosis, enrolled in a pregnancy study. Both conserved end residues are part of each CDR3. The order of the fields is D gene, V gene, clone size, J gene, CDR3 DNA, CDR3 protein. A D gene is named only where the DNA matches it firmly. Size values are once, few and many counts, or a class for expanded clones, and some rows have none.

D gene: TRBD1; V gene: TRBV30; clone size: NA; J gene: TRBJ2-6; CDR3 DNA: TGTGCCTACGGACAGGGGGCGCGTGGGGCCAACGTCCTGACTTTC; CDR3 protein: CAYGQGARGANVLTF
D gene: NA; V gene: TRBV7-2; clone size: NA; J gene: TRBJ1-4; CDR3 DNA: TGTGCCAGCAGCTTATACGGGGGGACTAATGAAAAACTGTTTTTT; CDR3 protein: CASSLYGGTNEKLFF
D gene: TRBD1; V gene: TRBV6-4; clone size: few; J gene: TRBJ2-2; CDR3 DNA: TGTGCCAGCAGTGACGGACAGGGGAACACCGGGGAGCTGTTTTTT; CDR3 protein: CASSDGQGNTGELFF
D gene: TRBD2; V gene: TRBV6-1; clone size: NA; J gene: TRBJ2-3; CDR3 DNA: TGTGCCAGCAGTGTGACTAGCGGGGGGCTCACAGATACGCAGTATTTT; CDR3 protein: CASSVTSGGLTDTQYF
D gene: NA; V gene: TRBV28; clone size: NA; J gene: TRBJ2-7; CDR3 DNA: TGTGCCAGCAGTTTACAGGTTTCGAATTACGAGCAGTACTTC; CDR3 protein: CASSLQVSNYEQYF
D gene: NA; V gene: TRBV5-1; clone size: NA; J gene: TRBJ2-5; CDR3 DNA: TGCGCCAGCAGCTTGTTCCGGGAATTGGGCGAGACCCAGTACTTC; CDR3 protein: CASSLFRELGETQYF
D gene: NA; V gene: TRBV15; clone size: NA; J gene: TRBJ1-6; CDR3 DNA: TGTGCCACCAGCAGCGGGGGTAATTCACCCCTCCACTTT; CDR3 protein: CATSSGGNSPLHF
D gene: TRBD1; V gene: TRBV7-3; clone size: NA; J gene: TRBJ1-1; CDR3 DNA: TGTGCCAGCAGCAGAGGGGGCGGGAACACTGAAGCTTTCTTT; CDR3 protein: CASSRGGGNTEAFF
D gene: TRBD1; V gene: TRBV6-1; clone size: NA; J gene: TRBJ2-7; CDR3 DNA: TGTGCCAGCAGTGAACGCGGGACAGGGGGACACGAGCAGTACTTC; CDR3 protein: CASSERGTGGHEQYF
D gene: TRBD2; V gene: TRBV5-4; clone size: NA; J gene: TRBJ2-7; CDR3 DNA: TGTGCCAGCAGCCCAGGGGGGGCGGGAGGGATGGGAGAGCAGTACTTC; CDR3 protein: CASSPGGAGGMGEQYF
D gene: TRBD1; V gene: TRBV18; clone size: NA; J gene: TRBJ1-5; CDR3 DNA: TGTGCCAGCTCTCCGGGACAGGGGAATGTTCAGCCCCAGCATTTT; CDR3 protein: CASSPGQGNVQPQHF
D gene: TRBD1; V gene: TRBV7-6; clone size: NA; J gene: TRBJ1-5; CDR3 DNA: TGTGCCAGCAGCCCCGGACAGGGAGGCAATCAGCCCCAGCATTTT; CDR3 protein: CASSPGQGGNQPQHF
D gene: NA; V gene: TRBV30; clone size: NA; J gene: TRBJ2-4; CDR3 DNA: TGTGCCTGGAGGTCAGAGGCTATTAAAAACATTCAGTACTTC; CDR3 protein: CAWRSEAIKNIQYF
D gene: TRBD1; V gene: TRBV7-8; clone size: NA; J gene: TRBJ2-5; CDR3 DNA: TGTGCCAGCAGCATAGGACAGGGGGAAGAGACCCAGTACTTC; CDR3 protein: CASSIGQGEETQYF
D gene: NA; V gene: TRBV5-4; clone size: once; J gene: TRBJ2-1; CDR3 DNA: TGTGCCAGCAGCTTGGCGGGGTTACCCTACAATGAGCAGTTCTTC; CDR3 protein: CASSLAGLPYNEQFF
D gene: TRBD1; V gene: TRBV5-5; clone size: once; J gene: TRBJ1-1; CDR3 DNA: TGTGCCAGCAGCTTCTCAGGGGGCACTGAAGCTTTCTTT; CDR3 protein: CASSFSGGTEAFF
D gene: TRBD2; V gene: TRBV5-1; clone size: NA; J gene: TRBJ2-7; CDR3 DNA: TGCGCCAGCAGCTTCCAATTAGCGGGGGTTTCCTACGAGCAGTACTTC; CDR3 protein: CASSFQLAGVSYEQYF
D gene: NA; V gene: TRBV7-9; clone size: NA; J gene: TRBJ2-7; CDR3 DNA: TGTGCCAGCAGCCCAATGAGGGAGCAGTACTTC; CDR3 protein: CASSPMREQYF
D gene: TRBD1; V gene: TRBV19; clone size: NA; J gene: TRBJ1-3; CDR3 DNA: TGTGCCAGTAGTATAGCTTTTCGGACAGGGGATTACGCTGGAAACACCATATATTTT; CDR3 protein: CASSIAFRTGDYAGNTIYF
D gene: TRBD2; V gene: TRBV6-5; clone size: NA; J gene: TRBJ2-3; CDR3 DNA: TGTGCCAGCAGTTACTCAGCGGGAGGGACAGATACGCAGTATTTT; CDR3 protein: CASSYSAGGTDTQYF
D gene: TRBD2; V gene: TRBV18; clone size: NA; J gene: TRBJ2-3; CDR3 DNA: TGTGCCAGCTCACTCGGGACTAGCGGGACTATAGATACGCAGTATTTT; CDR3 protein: CASSLGTSGTIDTQYF
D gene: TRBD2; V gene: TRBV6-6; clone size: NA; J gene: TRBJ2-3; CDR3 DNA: TGTGCCAGCAGTTACGGGCGGGGGGGGGTTACAGATACGCAGTATTTT; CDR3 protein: CASSYGRGGVTDTQYF
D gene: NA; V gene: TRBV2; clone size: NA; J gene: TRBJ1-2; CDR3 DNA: TGTGCCAGCAGTGAAAAGGGGCCAAGGCCTAACTATGGCTACACCTTC; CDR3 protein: CASSEKGPRPNYGYTF
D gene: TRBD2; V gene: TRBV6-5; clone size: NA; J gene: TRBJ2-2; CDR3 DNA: TGTGCCAGCAGAACTAGCGGGAGTGGCGCCGGGGAGCTGTTTTTT; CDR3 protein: CASRTSGSGAGELFF
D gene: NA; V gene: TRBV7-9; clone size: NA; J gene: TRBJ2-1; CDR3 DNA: TGTGCCAGCAGCCACAGGGTTGTAGACGATGAGCAGTTCTTC; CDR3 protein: CASSHRVVDDEQFF
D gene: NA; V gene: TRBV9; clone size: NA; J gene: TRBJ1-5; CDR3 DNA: TGTGCCAGCAGTTCGACACCAAATCAGCCCCAGCATTTT; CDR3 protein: CASSSTPNQPQHF
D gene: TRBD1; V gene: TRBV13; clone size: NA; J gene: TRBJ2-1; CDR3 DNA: TGTGCCAGCAGCATACCCCGGACAGGGATTGTTGAGCAGTTCTTC; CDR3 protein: CASSIPRTGIVEQFF
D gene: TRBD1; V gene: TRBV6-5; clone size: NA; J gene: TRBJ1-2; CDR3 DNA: TGTGCCAGCAGTCCCGGGACAGGGACCCATGGCTACACCTTC; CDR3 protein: CASSPGTGTHGYTF
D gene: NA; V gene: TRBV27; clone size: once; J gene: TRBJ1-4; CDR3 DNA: TGTGCCAGCAGTCCCGACTCGAACCTTCTTGCAACTAATGAAAAACTGTTTTTT; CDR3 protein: CASSPDSNLLATNEKLFF
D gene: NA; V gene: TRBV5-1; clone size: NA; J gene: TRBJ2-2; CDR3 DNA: TGCGCCAGCAGCTTCGGCAGGGCCGCGCTGGTCGGGGAGCTGTTTTTT; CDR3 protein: CASSFGRAALVGELFF
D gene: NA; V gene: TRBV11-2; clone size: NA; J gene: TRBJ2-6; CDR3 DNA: TGTGCCAGCAGCCCCCAGGGTGGGGCCAACGTCCTGACTTTC; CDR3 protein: CASSPQGGANVLTF
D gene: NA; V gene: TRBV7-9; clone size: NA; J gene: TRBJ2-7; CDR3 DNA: TGTGCCAGCAGCCTGCGACAGGCAACCTCCTACGAGCAGTACTTC; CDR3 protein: CASSLRQATSYEQYF
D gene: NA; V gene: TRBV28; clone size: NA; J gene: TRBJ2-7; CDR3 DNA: TGTGCCAGCAGTTCGGTGATAGGGGCTGAGCAGTACTTC; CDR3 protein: CASSSVIGAEQYF
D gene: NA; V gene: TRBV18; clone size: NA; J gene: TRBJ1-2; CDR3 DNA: TGTGCCAGCTCACCAGGGCAGGAATATGGCTACACCTTC; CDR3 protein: CASSPGQEYGYTF
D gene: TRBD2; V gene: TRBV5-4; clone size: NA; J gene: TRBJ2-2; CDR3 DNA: TGTGCCAGCAAAGGGACTAGCGGTCCCCTTAGCACCGGGGAGCTGTTTTTT; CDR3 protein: CASKGTSGPLSTGELFF
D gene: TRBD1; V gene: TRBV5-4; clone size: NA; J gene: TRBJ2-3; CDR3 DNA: TGTGCCAGCAGCGTGACAGGGTTGGTCACAGATACGCAGTATTTT; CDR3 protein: CASSVTGLVTDTQYF